The 15 T cell receptor beta chains given below trace back to one sample, sequenced in a study of shared clonotypes between healthy human individuals. Clones were read by immunoSEQ multiplex PCR, and TCRdb kept only the in-frame ones, dropping some. The table has about 2 million clones, about 95% seen once. Naive CD8 cells were CD45RO-negative, positively selected for CCR7, excluding terminally differentiated effector memory CD45RA+ cells. The sequenced sample consisted of naive CD8+ T cells sorted from blood. These receptors all come from a man younger than 35 in good health.

This rearrangement joins TRBV4-1 to TRBJ1-6; D possibly corresponds to TRBD1 (6 bases). Trimming cost V 0 bases and J 13 bases, with 16 bases left between them. The CDR3 length is 15 residues. Germline assignment: CDR1 MGHRA and CDR2 YSYEKL. In nucleotides, the CDR3 is TGCGCCAGCAGCCAAGAAGAAATGGGTCAGGGGCCCCTCCACTTT. Residues: CASSQEEMGQGPLHF.

This clone showed up just a few times. V usage is TRBV2 and J usage is TRBJ1-6, with D uncertain. The CDR3 has 14 amino acids. Trimming took off 0 bases at V and 10 bases at J, with 10 bases between the two ends. CDR1 is SNHLY, CDR2 FYNNEI, per germline. CDR3: CASSEAGMGSPLHF. The DNA of the CDR3 is TGTGCCAGCAGTGAAGCAGGGATGGGATCACCCCTCCACTTT.

This rearrangement joins TRBV10-3 to TRBJ1-4, with a tentative D call TRBD1 (5 bases). The CDR3 runs 17 residues. V lost 0 bases to trimming and J lost 2 bases, with 13 bases between them. Germline V gives CDR1 ENHRY, CDR2 SYGVKD. The CDR3 protein is CAISESPRGSTNEKLFF. For the CDR3, the DNA is TGTGCCATCAGTGAGTCCCCCCGGGGGTCCACTAATGAAAAACTGTTTTTT.

The chain recombines TRBV5-6 with TRBJ2-3; tentatively, D is TRBD2 (5 bases). The V and J ends lost 4 bases and 2 bases respectively, with 17 bases between them. The germline CDR1 and CDR2 sequences are SGHDT and YYEEEE. This CDR3 region has 16 residues. The DNA of the CDR3 is TGTGCCAGCAGCACCTACCGGGGTTTAAACACAGATACGCAGTATTTT. It translates to CASSTYRGLNTDTQYF.

CDR3 in amino acids: CAIPAARVSYGYTF. As DNA, the CDR3 is TGTGCCATCCCCGCTGCCCGGGTGAGCTATGGCTACACCTTC. V is TRBV7-2 and J is TRBJ1-2; D is ambiguous. This CDR3 has 14 residues. Per the germline V gene, CDR1 is SGHTA and CDR2 is FQGNSA. V lost 10 bases and J 4 bases, leaving 19 bases between the germline ends.

Regarding this clone: Other DNA sequences from this sample encode an identical CDR3 as well. This chain's CDR3 is CASSVGGLNYEQYF. The CDR3 DNA is TGTGCCAGCAGCGTAGGGGGACTCAACTACGAGCAGTACTTC. The chain employs TRBV9 and TRBJ2-7; possible D gene TRBD2, 6 bases. Germline V gene sequence: CDR1 SGDLS, CDR2 YYNGEE. This CDR3 has 14 amino acids. The V gene lost 0 bases and the J gene lost 3 bases, with 10 bases spanning the gap.

This clone was picked up one time. The chain joins TRBV5-1 to TRBJ2-1, with a possible D match to TRBD2 (6 bases). V was cut by 6 bases and J by 2 bases, with 18 bases left in between. The CDR3 contains 16 residues. CDR1 is SGHRS and CDR2 is YFSETQ in the germline V gene. This chain's CDR3 is CASTPSGRGTYNEQFF. CDR3 DNA: TGCGCCAGCACCCCGTCGGGGCGGGGAACCTACAATGAGCAGTTCTTC.

This sequence joins TRBV5-4 and TRBJ2-7; 7 nucleotides match TRBD2. The CDR3 is 14 residues long. V lost 0 bases, J lost 5 bases, and 5 bases stayed unmatched. Germline loops: CDR1 SGHNT, CDR2 YYREEE (reference sequence). The CDR3 sequence: CASSLVTSAHEQYF. The CDR3 DNA follows: TGTGCCAGCAGCTTGGTTACTAGCGCCCACGAGCAGTACTTC.

The chain is built from TRBV29-1 and TRBJ1-1, with 9 nucleotides matching TRBD1. The trim removed 1 base at V and 1 base at J, leaving 13 bases unmatched. From germline, CDR1 is SQVTM and CDR2 ANQGSEA. The CDR3 extends over 18 amino acids. The DNA of the CDR3 is TGCAGCGTTGAAGGGGACAGGGACGATTTGCTCGGGAACACTGAAGCTTTCTTT. Amino acid sequence: CSVEGDRDDLLGNTEAFF.

The V call is TRBV5-5, the J call TRBJ2-3, with D tentatively TRBD1 (7 bases). There are 15 residues in the CDR3. From germline, CDR1 is SGHKS and CDR2 YYEKEE (reference sequence). The ends were cut back, 4 bases at V and 5 bases at J, with 17 bases in the middle. CDR3 nucleotides: TGTGCCAGCAGCCCAGGAGGGGGCGCGAAAGATACGCAGTATTTT. Residues: CASSPGGGAKDTQYF.

J is TRBJ2-3 and V is TRBV13, with a weak D call TRBD1 (5 bases). Germline CDR1 PRHDT, CDR2 FYEKMQ (reference sequence). The V end was cut by 4 bases, the J end by 2 bases, with 16 bases between. CDR3 length: 16 amino acids. CDR3 loop: CASSSPTTRVTDTQYF. CDR3 sequence (DNA): TGTGCCAGCAGCTCCCCCACTACCAGGGTCACAGATACGCAGTATTTT.

CDR3 residues: CASKAGQGSTGELFF. The CDR3 DNA reads TGTGCCAGTAAGGCGGGACAGGGCTCCACCGGGGAGCTGTTTTTT. The rearrangement links TRBV19 to TRBJ2-2, with 9 bases fitting TRBD1. The junction had 7 bases not matched to a gene; V was cut back by 7 bases and J by 4 bases. The CDR3 is made up of 15 amino acids. Looked up from germline, CDR1 is LNHDA and CDR2 is SQIVND (reference sequence).

The gene calls are TRBV11-2 and TRBJ2-7, with D perhaps matching TRBD1 or TRBD2 (5 bases each). There are 14 residues in the CDR3. Germline V gene sequence: CDR1 SGHAT, CDR2 FQNNGV. Trimming pared 2 bases from V and 5 bases from J, leaving 13 bases between. In DNA form, the CDR3 reads TGTGCCAGCAGCTTACCTTCGGGGCGGGACGAGCAGTACTTC. Protein product: CASSLPSGRDEQYF.

The V gene is TRBV7-3, the J gene TRBJ1-1; D remains ambiguous. Looked up from germline, CDR1 is SGHTA and CDR2 is FQGTGA. The CDR3 length is 14 residues. V lost 2 bases to trimming and J lost 5 bases, with 12 bases between them. CDR3 sequence (DNA): TGTGCCAGCAGCTTAGAACTGCTCACGACTGAAGCTTTCTTT. Translating gives CASSLELLTTEAFF.

The chain joins TRBV9 to TRBJ2-7; 8 nucleotides agree with TRBD1. CDR1 is SGDLS, CDR2 YYNGEE, per germline. V trimming: 3 bases; J trimming: 3 bases; junction bases outside the gene matches: 17. The CDR3 consists of 18 residues. CDR3 in amino acids: CASSETAGQAQMSYEQYF. CDR3 sequence (DNA): TGTGCCAGCAGCGAGACCGCGGGACAGGCCCAAATGAGCTACGAGCAGTACTTC.